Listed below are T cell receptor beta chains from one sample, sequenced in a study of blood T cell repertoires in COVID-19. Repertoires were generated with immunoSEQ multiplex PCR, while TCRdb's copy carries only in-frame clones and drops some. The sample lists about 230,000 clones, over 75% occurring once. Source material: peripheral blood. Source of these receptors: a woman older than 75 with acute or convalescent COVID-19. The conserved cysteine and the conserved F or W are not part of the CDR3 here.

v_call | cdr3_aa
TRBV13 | ASSFQSSGVAKNIQY
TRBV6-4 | ASSSGTGSLNEQF
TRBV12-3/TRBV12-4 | ASNLSGRDIQY
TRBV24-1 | ATRDRGNTEAF
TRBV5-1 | ASRAGQNTEAF
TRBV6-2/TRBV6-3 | ASSLLTRDRGRNTEAF
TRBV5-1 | ASSLGGVGVLEQY
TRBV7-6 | ASTEAPGQGYEQY
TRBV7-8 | ASSLQGGYRSYNSPLH
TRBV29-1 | SVRIGGAEQY
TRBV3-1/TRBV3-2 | ASSQLRYEQY
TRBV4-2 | ASSAGSFLLSPLH
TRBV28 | ASSSIVPPLH
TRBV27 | ASTNLQGITGANVLT
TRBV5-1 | ASSLMTGGNTEAF
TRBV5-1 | ASSRGGGETGELF
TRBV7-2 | ASSSGTGEQPQH
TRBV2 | ASIRSQGNEQF
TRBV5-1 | ASSPLQGRYNSPLH
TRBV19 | ASSGEKTGGNYEQY
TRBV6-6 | ASSLDSGQGAYEQY
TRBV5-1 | ASSLGVMNTEAF
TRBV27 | ASSLRGGTQYAYTEAF
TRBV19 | ASSPSFRKQGPDTQY
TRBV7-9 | ASSKGQVAYNEQF
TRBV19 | ASSIARGDGYT
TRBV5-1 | ASSWTPLGGNTEAF
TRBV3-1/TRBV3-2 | ASSPFQANTEAF
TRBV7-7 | ASSLEGGSGYNEQF
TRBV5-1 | ASGEGPYNEQF
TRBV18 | ASSPGTGGNQPQH
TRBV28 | ATIASGVETQY
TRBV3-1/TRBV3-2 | ASSQQGRGLRSPLH
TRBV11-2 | ASSLEGARYEQF
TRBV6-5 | ASSYSGLVRETQY
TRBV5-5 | ASSQFMTGNTDTQY
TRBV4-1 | ASSISGSNTGELF
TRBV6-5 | ASSSGTGTSNQPQH
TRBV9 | ASGTSGSTDTQY
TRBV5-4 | ASSDTPDFRGEKLF
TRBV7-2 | ASSSRQGGTGELF
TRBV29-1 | SVRTAREAF
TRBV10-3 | AISEGTGGQNEQF
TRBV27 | ASSRSSGSSYEQY
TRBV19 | ASSQTGNQPQH
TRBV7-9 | ASSPTGTSVSNTGELF
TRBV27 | ASSSRLGQVAYEQY
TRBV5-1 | ASYRDIGPGNTIY
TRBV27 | ASRGTGLNTEAF
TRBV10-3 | AIQAGVDTDTQY
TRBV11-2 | ASSSSRARMNTEAF
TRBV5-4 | ASSTELAGGGGDTQY
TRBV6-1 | ASSEGWGGYEKLF
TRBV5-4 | ASRSGTSGVGNEQF